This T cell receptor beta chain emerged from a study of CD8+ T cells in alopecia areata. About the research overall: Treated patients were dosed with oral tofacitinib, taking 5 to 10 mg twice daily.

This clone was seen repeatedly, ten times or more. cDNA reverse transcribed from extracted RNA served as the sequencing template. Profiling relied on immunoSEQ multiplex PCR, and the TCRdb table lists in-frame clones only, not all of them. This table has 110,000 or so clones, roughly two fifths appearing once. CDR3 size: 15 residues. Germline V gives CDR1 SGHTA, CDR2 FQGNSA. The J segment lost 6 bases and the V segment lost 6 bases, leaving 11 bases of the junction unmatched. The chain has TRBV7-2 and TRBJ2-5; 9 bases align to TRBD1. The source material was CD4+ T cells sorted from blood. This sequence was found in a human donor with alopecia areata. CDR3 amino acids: CASSLRQGEAKTQYF. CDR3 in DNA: TGTGCCAGCAGTCTCCGACAGGGGGAAGCCAAGACCCAGTACTTC.